This T cell receptor beta chain emerged from a study of response to subunit inactivated influenza vaccine. The sample holds a few counts of this clonotype. The CDR3 has 11 residues. Trimming took 0 bases from V and 6 from J, leaving 3 bases between them. TCRdb called the RT-PCR reads again in MiXCR, with one record for every CDR3 protein. The data show around 520,000 distinct CDR3 sequences, around 25% seen once. The V call is TRBV12-3 or TRBV12-4, the J call TRBJ2-7, with D unclear. This receptor was identified in a man aged 50 to 59 who received an inactivated influenza vaccine. The material was CD4+ T cells sorted from PBMCs, obtained less than 6 days after vaccination. The CDR3 loop is CASSLAFEQYF. CDR3 coding DNA: TGTGCCAGCAGTTTAGCTTTCGAGCAGTACTTC.